The 5 T cell receptor beta chains reported below all come from one sample, sequenced in a study of blood T cell repertoires in COVID-19. This table comes from immunoSEQ multiplex PCR, and its TCRdb copy is limited to in-frame clones, with some not included. The table has fewer than 50,000 clones, under 95% seen once. Sequencing was performed on peripheral blood. The receptors come from a human donor in a cohort sampled during active COVID-19.

The genes are TRBV11-2 and TRBJ2-1; 8 bases are a match to TRBD1. The V gene end was trimmed by 4 bases and the J gene end by 6 bases; junction bases not matched to a gene: 14. Germline-derived CDR1 and CDR2 are SGHAT and FQNNGV. There are 17 residues in the CDR3. This CDR3 is CASSSDLDRGPSNEQFF. DNA of the CDR3: TGTGCCAGCAGCTCCGACCTAGACAGGGGCCCCTCCAATGAGCAGTTCTTC.

This chain links TRBV5-4 with TRBJ1-2, with 9 nucleotides matching TRBD1. CDR1 is SGHNT and CDR2 is YYREEE in the germline V gene (reference sequence). V was clipped by 0 bases and J by 4 bases; unmatched bases: 7. CDR3 size: 16 residues. As DNA, the CDR3 is TGTGCCAGCAGCTTGGGGGACAGGGTTTCTGGCTATGGCTACACCTTC. Amino acids: CASSLGDRVSGYGYTF.

This clone is a singleton in its sample. The V and J genes are TRBV6-5 and TRBJ1-2; 7 bases line up with TRBD1. The CDR3 is made up of 16 amino acids. The germline V gene encodes CDR1 MNHEY and CDR2 SVGAGI. V lost 0 bases and J lost 2; bases outside the gene matches: 6. CDR3 nucleotides: TGTGCCAGCAGTTACTCCTGGCAGGGGGTAAACTATGGCTACACCTTC. The encoded protein is CASSYSWQGVNYGYTF.

In this sample, this clone turned up once. This rearrangement joins TRBV4-1 to TRBJ1-5; TRBD1 might be the D (5 bases). The germline gives CDR1 MGHRA, CDR2 YSYEKL. This CDR3 region has 15 residues. Trimming left V 5 bases short and J 2 bases short, with 13 bases between. The CDR3 DNA sequence: TGCGCCAGCAGCGCCCAGGGCCTCGGCAATCAGCCCCAGCATTTT. It translates to CASSAQGLGNQPQHF.

The chain has TRBV7-9 and TRBJ2-2, with TRBD2 as a possible D gene (5 bases). CDR1 and CDR2 from the germline V gene are SEHNR and FQNEAQ (reference sequence). The germline V and J ends were trimmed by 0 bases and 1 base, with 6 bases remaining between them. This CDR3 has 15 residues. CDR3 sequence reads: CASSLAGKNTGELFF. CDR3 nucleotides: TGTGCCAGCAGCTTAGCCGGGAAGAACACCGGGGAGCTGTTTTTT. Full variable domain (rest looked up from reference TRBV7-9 and TRBJ2-2): DTGVSQNPRHKITKRGQNVTFRCDPISEHNRLYWYRQTLGQGPEFLTYFQNEAQLEKSRLLSDRFSAERPKGSFSTLEIQRTEQGDSAMYLCASSLAGKNTGELFFGEGSRLTVL.